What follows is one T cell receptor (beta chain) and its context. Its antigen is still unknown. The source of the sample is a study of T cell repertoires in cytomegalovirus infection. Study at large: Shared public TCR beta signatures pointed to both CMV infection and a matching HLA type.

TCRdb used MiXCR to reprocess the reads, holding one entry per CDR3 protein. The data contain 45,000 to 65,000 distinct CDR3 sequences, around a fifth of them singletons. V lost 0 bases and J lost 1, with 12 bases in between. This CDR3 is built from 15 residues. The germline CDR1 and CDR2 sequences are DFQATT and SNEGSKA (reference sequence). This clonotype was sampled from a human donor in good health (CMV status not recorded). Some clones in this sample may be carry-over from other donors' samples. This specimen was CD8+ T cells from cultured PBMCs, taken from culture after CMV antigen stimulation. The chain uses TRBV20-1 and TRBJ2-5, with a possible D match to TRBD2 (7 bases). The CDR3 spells CSARDRGGGQETQYF. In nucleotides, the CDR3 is TGCAGTGCTAGAGATCGGGGAGGGGGCCAAGAGACCCAGTACTTC.